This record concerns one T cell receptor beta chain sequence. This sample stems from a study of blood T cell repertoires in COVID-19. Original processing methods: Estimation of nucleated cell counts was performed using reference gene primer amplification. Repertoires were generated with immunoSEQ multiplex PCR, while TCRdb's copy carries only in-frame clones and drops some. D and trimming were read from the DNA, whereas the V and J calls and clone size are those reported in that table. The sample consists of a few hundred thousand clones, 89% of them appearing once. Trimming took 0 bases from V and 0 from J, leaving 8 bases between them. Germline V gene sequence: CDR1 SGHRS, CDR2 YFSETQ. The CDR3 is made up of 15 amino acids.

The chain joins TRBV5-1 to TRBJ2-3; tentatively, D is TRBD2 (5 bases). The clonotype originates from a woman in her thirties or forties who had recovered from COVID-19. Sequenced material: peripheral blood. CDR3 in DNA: TGCGCCAGCAGCTTGGAGCGGCCTAGCACAGATACGCAGTATTTT. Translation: CASSLERPSTDTQYF.